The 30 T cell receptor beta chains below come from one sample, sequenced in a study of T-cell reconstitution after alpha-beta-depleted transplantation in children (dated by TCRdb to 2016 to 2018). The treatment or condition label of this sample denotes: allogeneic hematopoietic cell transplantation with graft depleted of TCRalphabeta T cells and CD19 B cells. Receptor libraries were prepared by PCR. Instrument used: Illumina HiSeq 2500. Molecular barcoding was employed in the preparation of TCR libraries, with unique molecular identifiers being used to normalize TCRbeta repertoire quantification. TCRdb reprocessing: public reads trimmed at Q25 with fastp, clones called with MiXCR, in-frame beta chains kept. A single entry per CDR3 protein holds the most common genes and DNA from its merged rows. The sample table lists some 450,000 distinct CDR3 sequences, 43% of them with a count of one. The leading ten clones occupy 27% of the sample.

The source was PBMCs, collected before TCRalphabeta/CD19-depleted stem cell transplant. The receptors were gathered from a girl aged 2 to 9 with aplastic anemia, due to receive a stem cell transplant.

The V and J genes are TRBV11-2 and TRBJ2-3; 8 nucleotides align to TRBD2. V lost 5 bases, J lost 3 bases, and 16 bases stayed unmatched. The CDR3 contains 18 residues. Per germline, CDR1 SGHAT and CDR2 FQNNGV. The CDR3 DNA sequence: TGTGCCAGCAGCAAAGTAGACGGAGCGGGAGTAGGGACAGATACGCAGTATTTT. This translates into CASSKVDGAGVGTDTQYF.

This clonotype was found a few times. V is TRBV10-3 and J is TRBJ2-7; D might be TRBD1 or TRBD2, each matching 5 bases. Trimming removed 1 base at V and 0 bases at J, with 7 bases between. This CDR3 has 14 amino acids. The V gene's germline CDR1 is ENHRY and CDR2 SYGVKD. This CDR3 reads CAISELGVSYEQYF. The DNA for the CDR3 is TGTGCCATCAGTGAGTTGGGGGTCTCCTACGAGCAGTACTTC.

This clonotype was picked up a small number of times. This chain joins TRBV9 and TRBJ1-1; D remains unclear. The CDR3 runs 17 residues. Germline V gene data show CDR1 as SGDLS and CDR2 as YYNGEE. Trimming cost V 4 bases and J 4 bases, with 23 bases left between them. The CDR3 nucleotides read TGTGCCAGCAGCCCATATGGGCGTCGGGCAGGAGGCACTGAAGCTTTCTTT. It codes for CASSPYGRRAGGTEAFF. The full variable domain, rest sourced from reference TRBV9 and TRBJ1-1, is DSGVTQTPKHLITATGQRVTLRCSPRSGDLSVYWYQQSLDQGLQFLIQYYNGEERAKGNILERFSAQQFPDLHSELNLSSLELGDSALYFCASSPYGRRAGGTEAFFGQGTRLTVV.

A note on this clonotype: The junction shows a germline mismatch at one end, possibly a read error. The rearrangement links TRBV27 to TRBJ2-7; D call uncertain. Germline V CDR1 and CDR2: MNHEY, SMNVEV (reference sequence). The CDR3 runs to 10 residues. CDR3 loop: CASSLGQAHF. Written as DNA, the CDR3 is TGTGCCAGCAGTTTAGGGCAGGCGCACTTC.

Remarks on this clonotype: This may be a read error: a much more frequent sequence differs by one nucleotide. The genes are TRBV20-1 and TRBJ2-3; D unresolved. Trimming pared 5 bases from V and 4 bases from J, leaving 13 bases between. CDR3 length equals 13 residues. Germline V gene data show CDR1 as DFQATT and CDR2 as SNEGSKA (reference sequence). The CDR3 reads CSALSRPSDTQYF. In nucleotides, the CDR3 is TGCAGTGCTCTATCCAGGCCCTCAGATACGCAGTATTTT.

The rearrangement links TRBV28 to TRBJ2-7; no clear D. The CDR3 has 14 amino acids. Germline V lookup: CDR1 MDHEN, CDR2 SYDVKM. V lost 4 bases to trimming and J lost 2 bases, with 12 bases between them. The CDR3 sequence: CASSSSGETYEQYF. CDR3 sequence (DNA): TGTGCCAGCAGTTCGTCAGGCGAAACCTACGAGCAGTACTTC.

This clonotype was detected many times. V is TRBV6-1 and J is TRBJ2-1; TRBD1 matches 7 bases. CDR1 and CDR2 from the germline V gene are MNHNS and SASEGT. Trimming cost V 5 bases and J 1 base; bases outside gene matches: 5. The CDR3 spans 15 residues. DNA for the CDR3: TGTGCCAGCAGTCGACAGGGTGTGTCCTACAATGAGCAGTTCTTC. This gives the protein CASSRQGVSYNEQFF.

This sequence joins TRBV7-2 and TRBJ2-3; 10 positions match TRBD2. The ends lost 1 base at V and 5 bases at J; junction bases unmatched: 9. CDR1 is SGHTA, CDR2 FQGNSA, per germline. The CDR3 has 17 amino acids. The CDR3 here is CASSLGSTVAGGDTQYF. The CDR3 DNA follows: TGTGCCAGCAGCTTAGGCTCGACCGTAGCGGGGGGAGATACGCAGTATTTT.

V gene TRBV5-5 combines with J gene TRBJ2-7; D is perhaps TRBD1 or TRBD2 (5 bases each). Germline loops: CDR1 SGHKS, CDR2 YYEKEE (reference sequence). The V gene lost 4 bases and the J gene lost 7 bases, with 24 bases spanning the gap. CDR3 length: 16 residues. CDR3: CASSPGAGSWIWEQYF. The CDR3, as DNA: TGTGCCAGCAGCCCGGGCGCAGGGAGCTGGATATGGGAGCAGTACTTC. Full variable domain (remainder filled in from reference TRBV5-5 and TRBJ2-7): DAGVTQSPTHLIKTRGQQVTLRCSPISGHKSVSWYQQVLGQGPQFIFQYYEKEERGRGNFPDRFSARQFPNYSSELNVNALLLGDSALYLCASSPGAGSWIWEQYFGPGTRLTVT.

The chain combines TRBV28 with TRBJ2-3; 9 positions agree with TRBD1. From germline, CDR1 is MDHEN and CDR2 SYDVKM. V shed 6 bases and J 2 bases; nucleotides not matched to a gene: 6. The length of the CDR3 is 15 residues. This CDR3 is CASRQGDRDTDTQYF. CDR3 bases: TGTGCCAGCAGGCAGGGGGACAGGGACACAGATACGCAGTATTTT.

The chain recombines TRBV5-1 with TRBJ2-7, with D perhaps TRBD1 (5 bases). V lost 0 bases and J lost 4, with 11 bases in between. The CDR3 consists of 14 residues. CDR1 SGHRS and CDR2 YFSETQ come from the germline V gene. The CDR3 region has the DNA TGCGCCAGCAGCTTGGCCAACCAGGGTTACGAGCAGTACTTC. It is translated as CASSLANQGYEQYF.

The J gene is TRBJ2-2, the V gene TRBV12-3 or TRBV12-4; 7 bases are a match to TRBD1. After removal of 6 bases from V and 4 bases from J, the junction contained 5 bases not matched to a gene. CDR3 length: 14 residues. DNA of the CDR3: TGTGCCAGCAGACCGACAGGGAGCACCGGGGAGCTGTTTTTT. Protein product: CASRPTGSTGELFF.

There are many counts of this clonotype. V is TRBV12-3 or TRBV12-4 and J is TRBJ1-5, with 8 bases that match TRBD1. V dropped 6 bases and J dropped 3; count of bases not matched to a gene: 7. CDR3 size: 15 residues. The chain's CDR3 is CASRPTGANNQPQHF. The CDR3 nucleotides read TGTGCCAGCAGGCCGACAGGGGCAAACAATCAGCCCCAGCATTTT.

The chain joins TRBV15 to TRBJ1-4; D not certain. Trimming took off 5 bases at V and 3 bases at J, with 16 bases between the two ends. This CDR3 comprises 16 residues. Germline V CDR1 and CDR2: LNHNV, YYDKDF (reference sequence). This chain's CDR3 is CATSQAGAGPNEKLFF. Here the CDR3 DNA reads TGTGCCACCAGCCAAGCCGGAGCCGGCCCTAATGAAAAACTGTTTTTT.

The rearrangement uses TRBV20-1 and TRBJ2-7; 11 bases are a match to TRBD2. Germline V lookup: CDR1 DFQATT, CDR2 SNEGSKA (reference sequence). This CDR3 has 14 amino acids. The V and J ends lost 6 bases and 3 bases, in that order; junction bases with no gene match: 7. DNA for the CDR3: TGCAGTGCCCCCGGGACTAGCGGATTCTACGAGCAGTACTTC. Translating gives CSAPGTSGFYEQYF.

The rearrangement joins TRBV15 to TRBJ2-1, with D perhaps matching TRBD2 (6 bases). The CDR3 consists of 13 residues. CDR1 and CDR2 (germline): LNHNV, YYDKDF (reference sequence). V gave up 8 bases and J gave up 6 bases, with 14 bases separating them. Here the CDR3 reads CATAVLASNEQFF. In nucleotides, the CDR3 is TGTGCCACCGCCGTACTAGCCAGCAATGAGCAGTTCTTC.

The CDR3 reads CASSPRRESNEQFF. For the CDR3, the DNA is TGTGCCAGCAGCCCTAGGCGGGAGAGCAATGAGCAGTTCTTC. The V gene is TRBV11-1, the J gene TRBJ2-1; 7 bases fit TRBD2. Germline V gene data show CDR1 as SGHAT and CDR2 as FQDESV (reference sequence). Unmatched junction bases numbered 7, after V lost 5 bases and J lost 6 bases. The CDR3 has 14 residues.

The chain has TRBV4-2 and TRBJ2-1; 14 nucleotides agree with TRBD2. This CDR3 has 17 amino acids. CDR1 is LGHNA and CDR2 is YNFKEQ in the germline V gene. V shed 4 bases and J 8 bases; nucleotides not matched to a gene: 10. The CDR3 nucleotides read TGTGCCAGCAGCCTCATGACTAGCGGGGGGGCGGGCGATGAGCAGTTCTTC. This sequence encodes CASSLMTSGGAGDEQFF.

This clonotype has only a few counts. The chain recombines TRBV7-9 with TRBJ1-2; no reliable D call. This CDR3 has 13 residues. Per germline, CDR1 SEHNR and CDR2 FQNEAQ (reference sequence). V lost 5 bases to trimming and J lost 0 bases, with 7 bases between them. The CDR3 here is CASSLDANYGYTF. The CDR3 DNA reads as TGTGCCAGCAGCCTGGACGCTAACTATGGCTACACCTTC.

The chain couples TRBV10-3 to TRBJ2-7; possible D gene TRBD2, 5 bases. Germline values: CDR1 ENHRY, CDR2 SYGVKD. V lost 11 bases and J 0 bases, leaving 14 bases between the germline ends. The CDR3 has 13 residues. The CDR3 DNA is TGTGCCGTGGGGAGTTCCGGCTCCTACGAGCAGTACTTC. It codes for CAVGSSGSYEQYF.

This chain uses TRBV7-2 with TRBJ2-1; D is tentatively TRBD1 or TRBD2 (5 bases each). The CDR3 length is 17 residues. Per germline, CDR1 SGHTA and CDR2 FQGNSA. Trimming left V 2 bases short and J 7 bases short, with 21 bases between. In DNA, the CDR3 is TGTGCCAGCAGCTTACGACGGGACCCCGCCTGGGGAAATGAGCAGTTCTTC. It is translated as CASSLRRDPAWGNEQFF.

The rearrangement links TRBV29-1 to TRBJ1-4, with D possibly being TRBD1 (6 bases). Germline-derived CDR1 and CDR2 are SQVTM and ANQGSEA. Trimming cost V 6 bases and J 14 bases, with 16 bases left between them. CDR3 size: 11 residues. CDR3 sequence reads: CSVQRGLSLFF. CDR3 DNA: TGCAGCGTCCAGAGGGGGTTATCGCTGTTTTTT.

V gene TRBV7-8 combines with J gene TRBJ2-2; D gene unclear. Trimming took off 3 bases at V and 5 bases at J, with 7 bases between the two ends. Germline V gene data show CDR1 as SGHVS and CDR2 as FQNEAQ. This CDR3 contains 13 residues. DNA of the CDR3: TGTGCCAGCAGCTTCTCAAGGACCGGGGAGCTGTTTTTT. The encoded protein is CASSFSRTGELFF.

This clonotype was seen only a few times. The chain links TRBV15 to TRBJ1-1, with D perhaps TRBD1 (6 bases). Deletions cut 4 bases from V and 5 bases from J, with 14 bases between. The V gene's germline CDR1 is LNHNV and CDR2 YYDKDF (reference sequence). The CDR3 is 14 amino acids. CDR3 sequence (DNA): TGTGCCACCAGCATAACCAGGGGAGGGACTGAAGCTTTCTTT. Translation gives CATSITRGGTEAFF. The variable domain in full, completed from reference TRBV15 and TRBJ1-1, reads DAMVIQNPRYQVTQFGKPVTLSCSQTLNHNVMYWYQQKSSQAPKLLFHYYDKDFNNEADTPDNFQSRRPNTSFCFLDIRSPGLGDTAMYLCATSITRGGTEAFFGQGTRLTVV.

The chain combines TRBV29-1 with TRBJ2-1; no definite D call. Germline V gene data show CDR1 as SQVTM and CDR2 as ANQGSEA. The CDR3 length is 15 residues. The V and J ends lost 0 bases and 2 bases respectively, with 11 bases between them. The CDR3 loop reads CSVEEIGLAYNEQFF. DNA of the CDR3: TGCAGCGTTGAAGAGATAGGGCTAGCCTACAATGAGCAGTTCTTC.

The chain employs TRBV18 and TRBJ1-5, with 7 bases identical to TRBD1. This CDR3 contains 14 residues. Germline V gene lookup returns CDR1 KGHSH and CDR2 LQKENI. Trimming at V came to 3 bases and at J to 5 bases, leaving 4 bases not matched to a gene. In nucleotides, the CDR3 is TGTGCCAGCTCACCCTGGGACAGCCATCAGCCCCAGCATTTT. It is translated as CASSPWDSHQPQHF.

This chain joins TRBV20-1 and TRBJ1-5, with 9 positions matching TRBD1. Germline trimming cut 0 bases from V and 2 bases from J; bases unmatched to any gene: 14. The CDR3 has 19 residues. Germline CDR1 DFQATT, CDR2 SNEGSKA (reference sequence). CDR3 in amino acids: CSARDAPWTGVNRNQPQHF. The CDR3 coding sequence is TGCAGTGCTAGAGATGCCCCCTGGACAGGGGTCAATCGCAATCAGCCCCAGCATTTT.

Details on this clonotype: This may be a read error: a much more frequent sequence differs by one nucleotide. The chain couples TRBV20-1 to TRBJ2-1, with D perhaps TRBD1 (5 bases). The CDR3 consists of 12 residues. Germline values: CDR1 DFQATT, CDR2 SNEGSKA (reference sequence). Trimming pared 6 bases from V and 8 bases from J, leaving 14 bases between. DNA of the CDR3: TGCAGTGCGGATCAGGGTCGGGATGAGCAGTTCTTC. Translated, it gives CSADQGRDEQFF.

The chain's CDR3 is CASSQTGGELFF. The DNA for the CDR3 is TGTGCCAGCAGCCAAACGGGAGGGGAGCTGTTTTTT. The genes are TRBV4-2 and TRBJ2-2, with a weak D call TRBD2 (5 bases). This CDR3 is built from 12 residues. The germline V gene has CDR1 LGHNA and CDR2 YNFKEQ. The V end lost 2 bases, the J end lost 8 bases, and 6 bases lay between the germline ends.

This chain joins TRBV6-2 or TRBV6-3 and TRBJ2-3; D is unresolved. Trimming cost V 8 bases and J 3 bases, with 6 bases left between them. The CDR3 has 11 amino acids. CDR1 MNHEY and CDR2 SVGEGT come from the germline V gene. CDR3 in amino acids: CASGKTDTQYF. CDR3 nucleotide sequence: TGTGCCAGCGGGAAAACAGATACGCAGTATTTT.